This TCR beta chain appears in the sequencing data of a study of cytomegalovirus exposure and HLA in healthy donors. Findings of the study overall: Within a later analysis, the majority of CMV-associated TCR beta chains appeared HLA-restricted. With later analysis, a missense DCLRE1C variant became linked to TCR beta V- and J-gene trimming.

These donors, healthy bone marrow donors, were studied. In the case of this clone: As yet, its antigen is unknown.

The ends were cut back, 6 bases at V and 3 bases at J, with 18 bases in the middle. This CDR3 spans 14 amino acids. Germline CDR1 SQVTM, CDR2 ANQGSEA. Researchers ran the PCR with 60 Vbeta and 13 Jbeta primers. Assay: immunoSEQ multiplex PCR; the TCRdb copy retains only in-frame clones and omits some. The sample includes about 150,000 clones, around 77% seen only once; the top ten take about 4.5%. The sequenced sample consisted of PBMCs. The clonotype comes from a man aged 25 to 40 in good health. The V and J genes are TRBV29-1 and TRBJ2-7; a possible D gene is TRBD2 (6 bases). The CDR3 DNA sequence: TGCAGCGTCACCGGGACTGCTGGATTCTACGAGCAGTACTTC. This gives the protein CSVTGTAGFYEQYF.